These 16 T cell receptor beta chains came from one sample sequenced in a study of beta chain features in type 1 diabetes. The entirety of the isolated RNA underwent reverse transcription, so expressed TCRB transcripts were sequenced. Method: immunoSEQ multiplex PCR; TCRdb's copy keeps in-frame clones and lacks some. The sample has 200,000 to 250,000 clones, 9.6% seen once; the top ten hold 0.03% to 0.035%. Input material: naive CD4+ T cells from blood. All receptors derive from a woman aged 18-29 years in good health.

There are a few counts of this clone. The chain recombines TRBV18 with TRBJ2-7; maybe TRBD2 (6 bases). Germline V gives CDR1 KGHSH, CDR2 LQKENI. The CDR3 is made up of 15 amino acids. Trimming pared 1 base from V and 0 bases from J, leaving 10 bases between. CDR3 coding DNA: TGTGCCAGCTCACCACGCTCGCGGGACTCCTACGAGCAGTACTTC. This sequence encodes CASSPRSRDSYEQYF.

This clone was detected a few times. V usage is TRBV6-1 and J usage is TRBJ1-5; 9 bases are a match to TRBD1. CDR3 length: 16 residues. The trim removed 3 bases at V and 7 bases at J, leaving 10 bases unmatched. Germline V lookup: CDR1 MNHNS, CDR2 SASEGT. CDR3 in DNA: TGTGCCAGCAGTGATTTCCCGGGACAGGGAGGGCAGCCCCAGCATTTT. It specifies CASSDFPGQGGQPQHF.

This clone was recorded a few times. The chain couples TRBV18 to TRBJ2-3, with D possibly matching TRBD1 (6 bases). This CDR3 spans 14 amino acids. Per the germline V gene, CDR1 is KGHSH and CDR2 is LQKENI. V was trimmed by 2 bases and J by 0 bases, leaving 6 bases between them. CDR3 amino acids: CASSPDRSTDTQYF. The DNA of the CDR3 is TGTGCCAGCTCACCAGACAGGAGCACAGATACGCAGTATTTT. The whole variable domain, remainder taken from reference TRBV18 and TRBJ2-3, is NAGVMQNPRHLVRRRGQEARLRCSPMKGHSHVYWYRQLPEEGLKFMVYLQKENIIDESGMPKERFSAEFPKEGPSILRIQQVVRGDSAAYFCASSPDRSTDTQYFGPGTRLTVL.

V and J are TRBV6-5 and TRBJ1-2; 8 positions match TRBD1. The CDR3 extends over 13 amino acids. Per germline, CDR1 MNHEY and CDR2 SVGAGI. The V segment lost 8 bases and the J segment 6 bases; nucleotides outside the gene matches: 8. DNA for the CDR3: TGTGCCAGCTCTGAAGGGGGACAGGATGGCTACACCTTC. Amino acid sequence: CASSEGGQDGYTF.

The sample holds many counts of this clone. The chain is built from TRBV7-9 and TRBJ2-5; 10 bases line up with TRBD1. This CDR3 has 17 residues. V lost 8 bases, J lost 5 bases, and 17 bases stayed unmatched. Germline loops: CDR1 SEHNR, CDR2 FQNEAQ (reference sequence). CDR3 nucleotide sequence: TGTGCCAGCCCCCCCGGTCTGGGACAGGGGTTGATGGAGACCCAGTACTTC. Amino acids: CASPPGLGQGLMETQYF.

The chain combines TRBV6-5 with TRBJ1-5; D remains ambiguous. This CDR3 is built from 15 residues. The germline V gene encodes CDR1 MNHEY and CDR2 SVGAGI. The V and J ends lost 1 base and 2 bases respectively, with 9 bases between them. Here the CDR3 reads CASSYWRDGNQPQHF. In DNA, the CDR3 is TGTGCCAGCAGTTACTGGCGGGATGGCAATCAGCCCCAGCATTTT.

This rearrangement joins TRBV27 to TRBJ2-7; the D gene is possibly TRBD2 (7 bases). Germline V gene lookup returns CDR1 MNHEY and CDR2 SMNVEV (reference sequence). This CDR3 has 13 residues. The ends were cut back, 5 bases at V and 3 bases at J, with 11 bases in the middle. The CDR3 reads CASSEGGGYEQYF. The DNA of the CDR3 is TGTGCCAGCAGTGAGGGAGGGGGCTACGAGCAGTACTTC.

This clone was counted only a few times. J is TRBJ2-3 and V is TRBV7-2, with D perhaps matching TRBD2 (6 bases). The CDR3 has 16 amino acids. Germline V lookup: CDR1 SGHTA, CDR2 FQGNSA. Trimming took 3 bases from V and 3 from J, leaving 16 bases between them. The CDR3 DNA reads TGTGCCAGCAGCTTGACCGGGACTGGCATGACAGATACGCAGTATTTT. Residues: CASSLTGTGMTDTQYF. The variable domain in full, completed from reference TRBV7-2 and TRBJ2-3, reads GAGVSQSPSNKVTEKGKDVELRCDPISGHTALYWYRQSLGQGLEFLIYFQGNSAPDKSGLPSDRFSAERTGGSVSTLTIQRTQQEDSAVYLCASSLTGTGMTDTQYFGPGTRLTVL.

A few counts support this clone. The chain recombines TRBV7-9 with TRBJ1-5, with 7 bases lining up with TRBD1. Germline assignment: CDR1 SEHNR and CDR2 FQNEAQ (reference sequence). This CDR3 region has 14 residues. Trimming cost V 5 bases and J 3 bases; bases outside gene matches: 4. CDR3 sequence (DNA): TGTGCCAGCAGCGCCGGGACAGTCAATCAGCCCCAGCATTTT. This sequence encodes CASSAGTVNQPQHF. Combining the CDR3 with reference TRBV7-9 and TRBJ1-5 gives the whole variable domain DTGVSQNPRHKITKRGQNVTFRCDPISEHNRLYWYRQTLGQGPEFLTYFQNEAQLEKSRLLSDRFSAERPKGSFSTLEIQRTEQGDSAMYLCASSAGTVNQPQHFGDGTRLSIL.

This clone was observed a few times. The chain is built from TRBV5-6 and TRBJ2-7, with D possibly matching TRBD1 (5 bases). V lost 2 bases and J lost 6, with 18 bases in between. Germline V lookup: CDR1 SGHDT, CDR2 YYEEEE. The CDR3 is 15 amino acids. The CDR3 loop is CASSFTRSGSGEQYF. The CDR3 bases are TGTGCCAGCAGCTTTACCCGCTCAGGGTCGGGCGAGCAGTACTTC.

This clone was picked up a small number of times. The chain couples TRBV7-2 to TRBJ1-2, with D hard to call. This CDR3 has 12 residues. The V end was cut by 6 bases, the J end by 8 bases, with 13 bases between. CDR1 is SGHTA, CDR2 FQGNSA, per germline. CDR3: CASSKMRWGYTF. The CDR3 DNA reads as TGTGCCAGCAGTAAAATGCGTTGGGGCTACACCTTC.

This chain uses TRBV5-4 with TRBJ2-2, with TRBD1 identical over 7 bases. Germline V gene sequence: CDR1 SGHNT, CDR2 YYREEE (reference sequence). The CDR3 has 15 amino acids. After removal of 4 bases from V and 4 bases from J, the junction contained 7 bases not matched to a gene. The CDR3 here is CASSPGQEITGELFF. The CDR3 DNA is TGTGCCAGCAGCCCCGGACAGGAGATCACCGGGGAGCTGTTTTTT.

The sample holds a few counts of this clone. The chain links TRBV30 to TRBJ1-2; TRBD1 matches at 7 bases. J was trimmed by 4 bases and V by 0 bases; bases with no gene match: 5. The CDR3 is 14 amino acids. Germline V gene lookup returns CDR1 GTSNPN and CDR2 SVGIG (reference sequence). This CDR3 is CAWSVRTGRYGYTF. CDR3 nucleotide sequence: TGTGCCTGGAGTGTACGGACAGGCCGCTATGGCTACACCTTC.

This clone was observed a handful of times. V gene TRBV9 combines with J gene TRBJ2-3; TRBD2 agrees at 7 bases. This CDR3 is 16 amino acids long. CDR1 is SGDLS, CDR2 YYNGEE, per germline. The V gene end was trimmed by 4 bases and the J gene end by 3 bases; junction bases not matched to a gene: 11. For the CDR3, the DNA is TGTGCCAGCAGCTCAAGTGGGGGGGGTCGAACAGATACGCAGTATTTT. This translates into CASSSSGGGRTDTQYF.

The table lists this clone with a few counts. The chain combines TRBV5-4 with TRBJ2-7, with 13 bases aligning to TRBD2. This CDR3 contains 15 residues. Germline V gives CDR1 SGHNT, CDR2 YYREEE (reference sequence). Trimming removed 3 bases from V and 5 bases from J; junction bases left unmatched: 5. The CDR3 sequence: CASSSGTSGVDEQYF. CDR3 nucleotide sequence: TGTGCCAGCAGCTCGGGGACTAGCGGGGTCGACGAGCAGTACTTC. Based on the CDR3 plus reference TRBV5-4 and TRBJ2-7, the full variable domain is ETGVTQSPTHLIKTRGQQVTLRCSSQSGHNTVSWYQQALGQGPQFIFQYYREEENGRGNFPPRFSGLQFPNYSSELNVNALELDDSALYLCASSSGTSGVDEQYFGPGTRLTVT.

The chain carries TRBV2 and TRBJ1-6, with D unclear. Germline values: CDR1 SNHLY, CDR2 FYNNEI. Trimming pared 4 bases from V and 10 bases from J, leaving 11 bases between. The CDR3 has 13 amino acids. DNA of the CDR3: TGTGCCAGCAGTGGTAGGGAGGGATCACCCCTCCACTTT. It codes for CASSGREGSPLHF.